Below, 32 T cell receptor beta chains from the same sample are listed, as sequenced in a study of CD8+ T cells in alopecia areata. The authors extracted RNA and reverse transcribed it into cDNA as the sequencing template. Assay used: immunoSEQ multiplex PCR; TCRdb lists only in-frame clones, some missing. The sample includes roughly 100,000 clones, about nine tenths of them seen just once. Treatment noted: oral pan-JAK inhibitor, 5-10 mg twice daily. This specimen consisted of CD8+ T cells sorted from blood, obtained around week 34, from a patient treated with tofacitinib. Receptor source: a human donor with alopecia areata.

The gene calls are TRBV7-9 and TRBJ2-1; 8 bases align to TRBD1. V was clipped by 3 bases and J by 9 bases; unmatched bases: 7. From germline, CDR1 is SEHNR and CDR2 FQNEAQ (reference sequence). The length of the CDR3 is 14 residues. The CDR3 DNA reads as TGTGCCAGCAGCTTCGGACAGGGTTTGGGTGAGCAGTTCTTC. Amino acid sequence: CASSFGQGLGEQFF. Complete variable domain (other parts from reference TRBV7-9 and TRBJ2-1): DTGVSQNPRHKITKRGQNVTFRCDPISEHNRLYWYRQTLGQGPEFLTYFQNEAQLEKSRLLSDRFSAERPKGSFSTLEIQRTEQGDSAMYLCASSFGQGLGEQFFGPGTRLTVL.

The table lists this clone with a few counts. V usage is TRBV7-8 and J usage is TRBJ2-1; 13 nucleotides align to TRBD2. The V gene end was trimmed by 4 bases and the J gene end by 14 bases; junction bases not matched to a gene: 11. Germline V gives CDR1 SGHVS, CDR2 FQNEAQ. The CDR3 totals 15 residues. CDR3 region: CASSSSTGTSGIEFF. In nucleotides, the CDR3 is TGTGCCAGCAGCTCGAGCACCGGGACTAGCGGGATTGAGTTCTTC.

This sequence joins TRBV4-2 and TRBJ1-1; TRBD1 matches at 7 bases. Trimming at V came to 2 bases and at J to 11 bases, leaving 2 bases not matched to a gene. In germline, CDR1 is LGHNA, CDR2 YNFKEQ. This CDR3 spans 11 amino acids. The CDR3 loop reads CASSQPDRAFF. CDR3 sequence (DNA): TGTGCCAGCAGCCAACCGGACAGGGCTTTCTTT.

This chain links TRBV4-1 with TRBJ2-2; TRBD1 might be the D (8 bases). Looked up from germline, CDR1 is MGHRA and CDR2 is YSYEKL. Between the trimmed V and J ends, which lost 4 bases and 3 bases, there was a span of 18 bases. CDR3 length: 17 amino acids. CDR3 sequence: CASSRANRGRDTGELFF. CDR3 DNA sequence: TGCGCCAGCAGCCGCGCAAACAGGGGGAGGGACACCGGGGAGCTGTTTTTT.

The J gene is TRBJ2-3, the V gene TRBV13, with 7 nucleotides matching TRBD1. The J segment lost 6 bases and the V segment lost 4 bases, leaving 10 bases of the junction unmatched. This CDR3 region has 15 residues. Looked up from germline, CDR1 is PRHDT and CDR2 is FYEKMQ (reference sequence). The DNA for the CDR3 is TGTGCCAGCAGCTCCCGGGACAGAGGGTTTGATACGCAGTATTTT. Translated, it gives CASSSRDRGFDTQYF.

This CDR3 is CASSDLAGNTGELFF. CDR3 DNA: TGTGCCAGCAGTGATTTGGCAGGGAATACCGGGGAGCTGTTTTTT. The chain links TRBV25-1 to TRBJ2-2; D may be TRBD1 (5 bases). Deletions cut 3 bases from V and 5 bases from J, with 13 bases between. The CDR3 length is 15 residues. CDR1 is MGHDK and CDR2 is SYGVNS in the germline V gene. The complete variable domain, with remaining parts taken from reference TRBV25-1 and TRBJ2-2, reads EADIYQTPRYLVIGTGKKITLECSQTMGHDKMYWYQQDPGMELHLIHYSYGVNSTEKGDLSSESTVSRIRTEHFPLTLESARPSHTSQYLCASSDLAGNTGELFFGEGSRLTVL.

The rearrangement links TRBV28 to TRBJ1-5; D call uncertain. Germline assignment: CDR1 MDHEN and CDR2 SYDVKM. Trimming took 5 bases from V and 1 from J, leaving 18 bases between them. The CDR3 is 17 amino acids. The CDR3 reads CASSNLWAGLSNQPQHF. CDR3 nucleotide sequence: TGTGCCAGCAGTAACCTCTGGGCAGGTCTGAGCAATCAGCCCCAGCATTTT.

The chain uses TRBV5-1 and TRBJ2-1; 7 positions agree with TRBD1. Per the germline V gene, CDR1 is SGHRS and CDR2 is YFSETQ. V shed 0 bases and J 0 bases; nucleotides not matched to a gene: 12. The CDR3 has 19 residues. For the CDR3, the DNA is TGCGCCAGCAGCTTGGTTCTGGTGGACCGGGACAGCTCCTACAATGAGCAGTTCTTC. Its protein is CASSLVLVDRDSSYNEQFF.

The rearrangement uses TRBV28 and TRBJ2-7; D may match TRBD1 or TRBD2 (6 bases each). From germline, CDR1 is MDHEN and CDR2 SYDVKM. This CDR3 contains 14 residues. V shed 2 bases and J shed 6 bases, with 14 bases lying between them. CDR3 bases: TGTGCCAGCAGTTTAGAGCCGGGGGCGGTCGAGCAGTACTTC. It specifies CASSLEPGAVEQYF.

The chain combines TRBV5-6 with TRBJ1-1; D is undetermined. CDR1 SGHDT and CDR2 YYEEEE come from the germline V gene. The CDR3 runs 13 residues. With 3 bases removed from V and 3 bases from J, the gap between germline ends came to 9 bases. CDR3 DNA: TGTGCCAGCAGCTCCCGACCATACACTGAAGCTTTCTTT. It encodes CASSSRPYTEAFF. The full variable domain, with the rest looked up from reference TRBV5-6 and TRBJ1-1, is DAGVTQSPTHLIKTRGQQVTLRCSPKSGHDTVSWYQQALGQGPQFIFQYYEEEERQRGNFPDRFSGHQFPNYSSELNVNALLLGDSALYLCASSSRPYTEAFFGQGTRLTVV.

The J gene is TRBJ2-3, the V gene TRBV10-2; TRBD2 aligns across 8 bases. The CDR3 is 15 residues long. J gave up 0 bases and V 3 bases, and 2 bases lay outside the gene matches. CDR1 and CDR2 from the germline V gene are WSHSY and SAAADI. The CDR3: CASSDPSGSTDTQYF. The CDR3 DNA sequence: TGCGCCAGCAGTGATCCTAGCGGGAGCACAGATACGCAGTATTTT.

Comments on this clone: The identical CDR3 is also encoded by other nucleotide sequences in the sample. J is TRBJ2-7 and V is TRBV2; D is undetermined. V gave up 0 bases and J gave up 4 bases, with 1 base separating them. Germline V gene data show CDR1 as SNHLY and CDR2 as FYNNEI. CDR3 size: 11 residues. As DNA, the CDR3 is TGTGCCAGCAGTGAAGCGTACGAGCAGTACTTC. It specifies CASSEAYEQYF.

This chain joins TRBV9 and TRBJ2-1; 7 nucleotides align to TRBD1. CDR3 length: 14 residues. Trimming removed 4 bases from V and 8 bases from J; junction bases left unmatched: 9. Per germline, CDR1 SGDLS and CDR2 YYNGEE. The CDR3 sequence is CASSPPTGLDEQFF. CDR3 bases: TGTGCCAGCAGCCCCCCGACAGGGTTGGATGAGCAGTTCTTC.

This clone has only one observation. This chain joins TRBV5-1 and TRBJ2-7, with 9 bases fitting TRBD1. Germline V gene lookup returns CDR1 SGHRS and CDR2 YFSETQ. The CDR3 runs 15 residues. The junction had 4 bases not matched to a gene; V was cut back by 2 bases and J by 1 base. The DNA for the CDR3 is TGCGCCAGCAGCTTAGACAGGGGGAGATCCTACGAGCAGTACTTC. Its protein product is CASSLDRGRSYEQYF.

The V call is TRBV6-5, the J call TRBJ2-7; D might be TRBD1 or TRBD2, each matching 5 bases. V dropped 10 bases and J dropped 0 bases, with 10 bases sitting between them. There are 12 residues in the CDR3. Germline V gene sequence: CDR1 MNHEY, CDR2 SVGAGI. The chain's CDR3 is CATWDHSYEQYF. CDR3 DNA: TGTGCCACCTGGGACCACTCCTACGAGCAGTACTTC.

The J gene is TRBJ1-2, the V gene TRBV20-1; D unresolved. Looked up from germline, CDR1 is DFQATT and CDR2 is SNEGSKA (reference sequence). With 5 bases removed from V and 7 bases from J, the gap between germline ends came to 11 bases. The CDR3 extends over 11 amino acids. The CDR3 DNA reads TGCAGTGCTCCGCCCACTGGTGGCTACACCTTC. Translating gives CSAPPTGGYTF.

The chain is built from TRBV5-1 and TRBJ2-7, with 9 bases that match TRBD1. The CDR3 has 14 amino acids. J lost 1 base, V lost 5 bases, and 4 bases had no gene match. CDR1 is SGHRS, CDR2 YFSETQ, per germline. The CDR3 region has the DNA TGCGCCAGCAGTATGGGGACAGGGTCCTACGAGCAGTACTTC. Protein sequence: CASSMGTGSYEQYF. Together with reference TRBV5-1 and TRBJ2-7, the CDR3 gives the full variable domain: KAGVTQTPRYLIKTRGQQVTLSCSPISGHRSVSWYQQTPGQGLQFLFEYFSETQRNKGNFPGRFSGRQFSNSRSEMNVSTLELGDSALYLCASSMGTGSYEQYFGPGTRLTVT.

This chain uses TRBV29-1 with TRBJ1-4; D may be TRBD1 (5 bases). Trimming pared 3 bases from V and 4 bases from J, leaving 9 bases between. The CDR3 is 13 residues long. Germline CDR1 SQVTM, CDR2 ANQGSEA. For the CDR3, the DNA is TGCAGCGTTGAGGAGGGGCTTAATGAAAAACTGTTTTTT. Its protein is CSVEEGLNEKLFF.

This chain connects TRBV29-1 to TRBJ2-2; unclear D gene. The CDR3 is made up of 11 amino acids. Trimming removed 2 bases at V and 6 bases at J, with 4 bases between. From germline, CDR1 is SQVTM and CDR2 ANQGSEA. As DNA, the CDR3 is TGCAGCGTTGAACAGGCCGGGGAGCTGTTTTTT. This gives the protein CSVEQAGELFF.

The chain employs TRBV27 and TRBJ1-2, with 7 bases lining up with TRBD1. Germline lookup yields CDR1 MNHEY and CDR2 SMNVEV (reference sequence). The V gene end was trimmed by 5 bases and the J gene end by 6 bases; junction bases not matched to a gene: 6. The CDR3 contains 13 residues. CDR3 DNA: TGTGCCAGCAGTCCTCAAGACAGGGATGGCTACACCTTC. Residues: CASSPQDRDGYTF.

This chain uses TRBV28 with TRBJ1-5; maybe TRBD1 (6 bases). V was cut by 6 bases and J by 7 bases, with 16 bases left in between. Germline V gene data show CDR1 as MDHEN and CDR2 as SYDVKM. This CDR3 contains 14 residues. The CDR3 DNA follows: TGTGCCAGCAGCGAACAGGGTGCAGGGCAGCCCCAGCATTTT. Translated: CASSEQGAGQPQHF.

The gene calls are TRBV7-6 and TRBJ2-3; D uncertain. Trimming removed 3 bases from V and 1 base from J, with 14 bases in between. Germline CDR1 and CDR2: SGHVS and FNYEAQ. The CDR3 is 16 residues long. The CDR3 loop is CASSLSSVVRTDTQYF. In DNA form, the CDR3 reads TGTGCCAGCAGCTTGTCTTCTGTCGTTCGCACAGATACGCAGTATTTT.

The chain is built from TRBV5-1 and TRBJ2-7; D call uncertain. Trimming shortened V by 0 bases and J by 0 bases, and 13 bases separated the two germline ends. Germline lookup yields CDR1 SGHRS and CDR2 YFSETQ. CDR3 length: 16 residues. The CDR3 here is CASSLVGRMSSYEQYF. In DNA, the CDR3 is TGCGCCAGCAGCTTGGTTGGCAGGATGAGCTCCTACGAGCAGTACTTC.

The gene calls are TRBV5-1 and TRBJ2-3; possible D gene TRBD1, 5 bases. Germline V lookup: CDR1 SGHRS, CDR2 YFSETQ. The CDR3 totals 16 residues. V shed 0 bases and J shed 6 bases, with 17 bases lying between them. CDR3 region: CASSLGGPPQGDTQYF. CDR3 DNA: TGCGCCAGCAGCTTGGGAGGACCGCCCCAGGGTGATACGCAGTATTTT.

The J gene is TRBJ2-5, the V gene TRBV30; D unresolved. This CDR3 has 14 amino acids. CDR1 and CDR2 (germline): GTSNPN, SVGIG (reference sequence). V was clipped by 0 bases and J by 0 bases, with 8 bases between them. DNA of the CDR3: TGTGCCTGGAGTGTAAGTAGAGACCAAGAGACCCAGTACTTC. It specifies CAWSVSRDQETQYF.

Regarding this clone: In the same sample, other DNA sequences code for this CDR3. CDR3 residues: CASSRTGKSYNEQFF. CDR3 sequence (DNA): TGTGCCAGCAGTAGGACAGGGAAATCCTACAATGAGCAGTTCTTC. V usage is TRBV2 and J usage is TRBJ2-1; the match to TRBD1 covers 8 bases. The CDR3 contains 15 residues. CDR1 and CDR2 (germline): SNHLY, FYNNEI. J gave up 1 base and V 5 bases, and 4 bases lay outside the gene matches. The variable domain in full, with the rest retrieved from reference TRBV2 and TRBJ2-1, is EPEVTQTPSHQVTQMGQEVILRCVPISNHLYFYWYRQILGQKVEFLVSFYNNEISEKSEIFDDQFSVERPDGSNFTLKIRSTKLEDSAMYFCASSRTGKSYNEQFFGPGTRLTVL.

The V gene is TRBV29-1, the J gene TRBJ2-4; the D gene is possibly TRBD2 (5 bases). There are 13 residues in the CDR3. V was clipped by 5 bases and J by 8 bases, with 16 bases between them. The germline V gene has CDR1 SQVTM and CDR2 ANQGSEA. CDR3 amino acids: CSVITRGRDIQYF. The DNA for the CDR3 is TGCAGCGTTATCACCCGGGGAAGGGACATTCAGTACTTC.

V gene TRBV5-1 combines with J gene TRBJ2-1; 10 nucleotides align to TRBD1. The CDR3 runs 15 residues. After removal of 3 bases from V and 8 bases from J, the junction contained 8 bases not matched to a gene. The germline gives CDR1 SGHRS, CDR2 YFSETQ. The CDR3 coding sequence is TGCGCCAGCAGCTCGGGACAGGGGATGGTCGATGAGCAGTTCTTC. Residues: CASSSGQGMVDEQFF.

Concerning this clone itself: This same CDR3 is encoded by further DNA sequences in the sample. This rearrangement joins TRBV6-5 to TRBJ2-3; maybe TRBD2 (6 bases). In germline, CDR1 is MNHEY, CDR2 SVGAGI. There are 15 residues in the CDR3. Trimming removed 0 bases from V and 4 bases from J, with 11 bases in between. CDR3 in amino acids: CASSYSTPGADTQYF. The DNA for the CDR3 is TGTGCCAGCAGTTACTCGACCCCGGGGGCAGATACGCAGTATTTT.

The chain couples TRBV29-1 to TRBJ2-7; a possible D gene is TRBD2 (6 bases). The CDR3 runs to 12 residues. The V end lost 4 bases, the J end lost 4 bases, and 11 bases lay between the germline ends. Germline assignment: CDR1 SQVTM and CDR2 ANQGSEA. Here the CDR3 reads CSVVDSGYEQYF. The DNA for the CDR3 is TGCAGCGTTGTAGATAGCGGTTACGAGCAGTACTTC.

This clone was found once. V usage is TRBV6-1 and J usage is TRBJ2-7, with D maybe TRBD1 (6 bases). Trimming pared 6 bases from V and 0 bases from J, leaving 12 bases between. Germline V gives CDR1 MNHNS, CDR2 SASEGT. The CDR3 loop spans 14 amino acids. The CDR3 DNA follows: TGTGCCAGCAGCCCGGGACACAGCTCCTACGAGCAGTACTTC. Its protein product is CASSPGHSSYEQYF.

Concerning this clone: Additional DNA sequences in this sample encode the identical CDR3. The chain uses TRBV19 and TRBJ2-7, with 9 bases fitting TRBD1. This CDR3 has 13 amino acids. V shed 3 bases, J shed 3 bases, and the junction held 0 bases outside the gene matches. Germline V gene data show CDR1 as LNHDA and CDR2 as SQIVND (reference sequence). CDR3 nucleotides: TGTGCCAGTAGTATGGGACAGGGCTACGAGCAGTACTTC. This translates into CASSMGQGYEQYF. Complete variable domain (other parts from reference TRBV19 and TRBJ2-7): DGGITQSPKYLFRKEGQNVTLSCEQNLNHDAMYWYRQDPGQGLRLIYYSQIVNDFQKGDIAEGYSVSREKKESFPLTVTSAQKNPTAFYLCASSMGQGYEQYFGPGTRLTVT.